What follows is one T cell receptor (beta chain) and its context. The assay was immunoSEQ multiplex PCR, and TCRdb's table has in-frame clones only and misses some. This table holds 130,000 or so clones, approximately 89% found once. The data were taken from a study of control samples from healthy donors and cancer patients. This CDR3 comprises 12 residues. Germline values: CDR1 GTSNPN, CDR2 SVGIG (reference sequence). Trimming took 0 bases from V and 6 from J, leaving 8 bases between them. This sequence joins TRBV30 and TRBJ1-1; no definite D call. The material sequenced was PBMCs. This TCR was recovered from a man aged 45-65 years with head and neck cancer. The CDR3: CAWSVLPAEAFF. The CDR3 DNA follows: TGTGCCTGGAGTGTACTCCCGGCTGAAGCTTTCTTT. Drawing the rest from reference TRBV30 and TRBJ1-1, the complete variable domain is SQTIHQWPATLVQPVGSPLSLECTVEGTSNPNLYWYRQAAGRGLQLLFYSVGIGQISSEVPQNLSASRPQDRQFILSSKKLLLSDSGFYLCAWSVLPAEAFFGQGTRLTVV.